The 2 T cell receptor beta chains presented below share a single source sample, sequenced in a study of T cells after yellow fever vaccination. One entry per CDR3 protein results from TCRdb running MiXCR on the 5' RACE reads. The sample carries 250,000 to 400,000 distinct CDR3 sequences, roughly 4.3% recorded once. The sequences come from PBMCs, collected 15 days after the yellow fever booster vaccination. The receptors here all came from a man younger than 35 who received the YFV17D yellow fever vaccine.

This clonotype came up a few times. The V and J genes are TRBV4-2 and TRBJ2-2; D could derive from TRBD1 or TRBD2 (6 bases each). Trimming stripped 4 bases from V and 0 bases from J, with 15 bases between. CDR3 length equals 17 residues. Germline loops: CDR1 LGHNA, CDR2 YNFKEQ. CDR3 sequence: CASSLEGVGANTGELFF. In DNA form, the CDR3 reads TGTGCCAGCAGCCTGGAGGGGGTCGGCGCGAACACCGGGGAGCTGTTTTTT.

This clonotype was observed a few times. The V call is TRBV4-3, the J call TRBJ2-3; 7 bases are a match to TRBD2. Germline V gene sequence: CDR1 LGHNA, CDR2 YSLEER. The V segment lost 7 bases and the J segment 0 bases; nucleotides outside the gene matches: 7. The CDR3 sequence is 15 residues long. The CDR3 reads CASNRDYGSTDTQYF. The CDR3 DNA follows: TGCGCCAGCAACCGGGACTACGGAAGCACAGATACGCAGTATTTT.